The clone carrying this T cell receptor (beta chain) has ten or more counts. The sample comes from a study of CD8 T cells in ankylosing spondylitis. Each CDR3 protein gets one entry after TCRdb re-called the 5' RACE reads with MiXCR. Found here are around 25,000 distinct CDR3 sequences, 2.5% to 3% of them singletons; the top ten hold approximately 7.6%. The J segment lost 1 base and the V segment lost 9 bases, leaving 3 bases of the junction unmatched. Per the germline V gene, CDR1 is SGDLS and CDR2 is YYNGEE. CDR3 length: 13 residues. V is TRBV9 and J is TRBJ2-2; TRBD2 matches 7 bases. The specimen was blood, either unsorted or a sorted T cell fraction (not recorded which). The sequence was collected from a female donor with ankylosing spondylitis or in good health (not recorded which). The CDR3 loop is CATSGKNTGELFF. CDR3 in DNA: TGTGCCACAAGCGGGAAGAACACCGGGGAGCTGTTTTTT.